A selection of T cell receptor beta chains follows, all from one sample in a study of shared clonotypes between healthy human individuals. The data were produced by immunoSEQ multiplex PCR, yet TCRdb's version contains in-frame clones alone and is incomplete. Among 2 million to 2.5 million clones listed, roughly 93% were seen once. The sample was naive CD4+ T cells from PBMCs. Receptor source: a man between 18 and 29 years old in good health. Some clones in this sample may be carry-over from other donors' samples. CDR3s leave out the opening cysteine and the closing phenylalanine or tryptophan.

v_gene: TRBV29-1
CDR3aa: SVAPRAGSYEQY

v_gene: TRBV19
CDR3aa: ASSMLGLVVQTQY

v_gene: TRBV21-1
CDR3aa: ASSHLLGRGYYNEQF

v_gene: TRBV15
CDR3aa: ATSRGPAEAF

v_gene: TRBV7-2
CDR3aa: ASRRSGDTQY

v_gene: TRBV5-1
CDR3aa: ASSKLAGIRTGEQY

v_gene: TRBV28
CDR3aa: ASMGLAVSSYEQY

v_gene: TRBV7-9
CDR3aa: ASSPGTSGYEQY

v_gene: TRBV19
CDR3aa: ASGRERNEQF

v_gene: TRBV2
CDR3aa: ASSRDSGGAGELF

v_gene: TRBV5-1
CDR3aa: ASSFRQARQETQY

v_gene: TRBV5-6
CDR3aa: ASSLRRRDRETQY

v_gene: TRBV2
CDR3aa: ASSRQRISSYEQY

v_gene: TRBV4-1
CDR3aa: ASSQEGQGPRETQY

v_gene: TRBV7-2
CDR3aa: ASSLSRGAEAF

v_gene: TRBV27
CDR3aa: ASSLWAGGDYNEQF

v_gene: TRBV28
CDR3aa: ASSPAGSRGNEQF

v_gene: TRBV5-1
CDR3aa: ASSRLADASTDTQY

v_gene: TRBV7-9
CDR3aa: ASSPGVSGDSYEQY

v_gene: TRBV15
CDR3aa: ATNELAGGRYEQY

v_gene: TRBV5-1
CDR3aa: ASSLPREASYNEQF

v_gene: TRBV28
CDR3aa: ASRQRARGHEQY

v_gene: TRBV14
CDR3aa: ASSLMEGPYGQY

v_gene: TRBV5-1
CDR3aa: ASSSGRLSGTDTQY

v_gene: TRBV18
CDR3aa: ASSPRTSGRARGYNEQF

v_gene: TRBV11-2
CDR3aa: SSLGALNTEAF